The clone carrying this TCR beta chain was counted at least ten times. Antigen unknown. The data are from a study of T cells after yellow fever vaccination. As for the study in general: Where fractions had low cell numbers, libraries were prepared from them with the SMART-Seq v4 Ultra Low Input RNA kit.

TCRdb recomputed calls from the 5' RACE reads with MiXCR, one row per CDR3 protein. The repertoire consists of over 250,000 distinct CDR3 sequences, with about 4% occurring once and the leading ten covering 20% to 25%. CDR3 length: 16 residues. V dropped 6 bases and J dropped 1; count of bases not matched to a gene: 10. Germline assignment: CDR1 SEHNR and CDR2 FQNEAQ (reference sequence). Study results and caveats: Relatively few clonotypes were ones that appeared in both CD4 and CD8 compartments. Detected again after the booster were most primary-vaccination clones, at nearly 97% CD4 and nearly 90% CD8.

This sequence was found in a man aged 18 to 29 who received the YFV17D yellow fever vaccine. Sequencing was performed on PBMCs, taken 5 days after the yellow fever booster vaccination. The chain carries TRBV7-9 and TRBJ1-2, with 8 nucleotides matching TRBD1. The CDR3 nucleotides are TGTGCCAGCAGATATTTGACGGGACAGGTTAACTATGGCTACACCTTC. It translates to CASRYLTGQVNYGYTF.